Listed below are T cell receptor beta chains from one sample, sequenced in a study of cytomegalovirus exposure and HLA in healthy donors. The repertoire was sequenced with immunoSEQ multiplex PCR; TCRdb's copy has only in-frame clones and lacks some. The repertoire holds around 75,000 clones, around three quarters seen once, with 3% to 4% in the top ten. Sequencing was carried out using PBMCs. Receptor source: a man aged 40-49 years in good health and CMV-seronegative. The CDR3 runs from the conserved cysteine through the conserved F or W. Fields, in order: CDR3 length, J gene, V gene, clone size, D gene, CDR3 protein, CDR3 DNA. The D gene is left open where the match is weak. The listing skips clone size in some rows; elsewhere it reads once, few, many or a size class.

len: 14
j_gene: TRBJ2-7
v_gene: TRBV7-2
abundance: NA
d_gene: NA
CDR3aa: CASRGLGTSYEQYF
CDR3nt: TGTGCCAGCAGGGGACTCGGGACCTCCTACGAGCAGTACTTC

len: 11
j_gene: TRBJ1-4
v_gene: TRBV25-1
abundance: NA
d_gene: NA
CDR3aa: CASGGGGILFF
CDR3nt: TGTGCCAGCGGGGGTGGAGGGATACTGTTTTTT

len: 14
j_gene: TRBJ1-2
v_gene: TRBV5-6
abundance: NA
d_gene: NA
CDR3aa: CASSLVPRNYGYTF
CDR3nt: TGTGCCAGCAGCTTGGTCCCCAGAAACTATGGCTACACCTTC

len: 13
j_gene: TRBJ1-5
v_gene: TRBV6-6
abundance: few
d_gene: NA
CDR3aa: CASLQDGNQPQHF
CDR3nt: TGTGCCAGCTTACAGGATGGCAATCAGCCCCAGCATTTT

len: 14
j_gene: TRBJ1-5
v_gene: TRBV28
abundance: NA
d_gene: NA
CDR3aa: CASSRTLGLQPQHF
CDR3nt: TGTGCCAGCAGTAGGACACTGGGGCTTCAGCCCCAGCATTTT

len: 15
j_gene: TRBJ2-7
v_gene: TRBV6-6
abundance: NA
d_gene: NA
CDR3aa: CASSYTGTSSYEQYF
CDR3nt: TGTGCCAGCAGTTACACTGGGACTTCAAGTTACGAGCAGTACTTC

len: 17
j_gene: TRBJ2-1
v_gene: TRBV29-1
abundance: NA
d_gene: TRBD2
CDR3aa: CSVWRGTGTSGDNEQFF
CDR3nt: TGCAGCGTGTGGAGGGGGACCGGGACTAGCGGGGACAATGAGCAGTTCTTC

len: 15
j_gene: TRBJ1-4
v_gene: TRBV14
abundance: NA
d_gene: NA
CDR3aa: CASSQVGGRFEKLFF
CDR3nt: TGTGCCAGCAGCCAGGTCGGGGGGCGCTTTGAAAAACTGTTTTTT

len: 16
j_gene: TRBJ2-1
v_gene: TRBV10-1
abundance: NA
d_gene: TRBD2
CDR3aa: CASSDTSGGAGNEQFF
CDR3nt: TGCGCCAGCAGTGATACTAGCGGGGGGGCTGGGAATGAGCAGTTCTTC

len: 15
j_gene: TRBJ2-6
v_gene: TRBV5-1
abundance: few
d_gene: NA
CDR3aa: CASSLNAGGANVLTF
CDR3nt: TGCGCCAGCAGCTTGAACGCCGGTGGGGCCAACGTCCTGACTTTC

len: 15
j_gene: TRBJ1-1
v_gene: TRBV9
abundance: NA
d_gene: NA
CDR3aa: CASSVDGGKGTEAFF
CDR3nt: TGTGCCAGCAGCGTAGATGGGGGCAAGGGTACTGAAGCTTTCTTT

len: 16
j_gene: TRBJ1-6
v_gene: TRBV6-5
abundance: few
d_gene: NA
CDR3aa: CASSSLGRSYNSPLHF
CDR3nt: TGTGCCAGCAGTTCCTTGGGGAGGTCCTATAATTCACCCCTCCACTTT

len: 11
j_gene: TRBJ1-2
v_gene: TRBV10-1
abundance: NA
d_gene: NA
CDR3aa: CASRGADGYTF
CDR3nt: TGCGCCAGCAGAGGGGCGGATGGCTACACCTTC

len: 15
j_gene: TRBJ2-3
v_gene: TRBV7-3
abundance: NA
d_gene: NA
CDR3aa: CASSLQGQSTDTQYF
CDR3nt: TGTGCCAGCAGCTTACAGGGTCAAAGCACAGATACGCAGTATTTT

len: 13
j_gene: TRBJ2-7
v_gene: TRBV29-1
abundance: NA
d_gene: NA
CDR3aa: CRPAGDRAYEQYF
CDR3nt: TGCAGGCCCGCGGGCGACCGAGCCTACGAGCAGTACTTC

len: 17
j_gene: TRBJ1-1
v_gene: TRBV5-1
abundance: NA
d_gene: TRBD1
CDR3aa: CASSYQSPGQLNTEAFF
CDR3nt: TGCGCCAGCAGCTACCAAAGCCCGGGACAGCTGAACACTGAAGCTTTCTTT

len: 16
j_gene: TRBJ2-2
v_gene: TRBV7-3
abundance: NA
d_gene: TRBD1
CDR3aa: CASSASRQGQTGELFF
CDR3nt: TGTGCCAGCAGCGCTAGTCGACAGGGGCAAACCGGGGAGCTGTTTTTT

len: 14
j_gene: TRBJ1-3
v_gene: TRBV5-6
abundance: many
d_gene: NA
CDR3aa: CASSPGMGRNTIYF
CDR3nt: TGTGCCAGCAGCCCCGGCATGGGGCGAAACACCATATATTTT

len: 13
j_gene: TRBJ2-5
v_gene: TRBV2
abundance: NA
d_gene: NA
CDR3aa: CASSEVSQETQYF
CDR3nt: TGTGCCAGCAGTGAAGTATCCCAAGAGACCCAGTACTTC

len: 15
j_gene: TRBJ2-4
v_gene: TRBV28
abundance: NA
d_gene: NA
CDR3aa: CASGTGEIAKNIQYF
CDR3nt: TGTGCTTCAGGAACGGGGGAAATCGCCAAAAACATTCAGTACTTC

len: 13
j_gene: TRBJ2-3
v_gene: TRBV10-3
abundance: few
d_gene: NA
CDR3aa: CAIRQGTKDTQYF
CDR3nt: TGTGCCATCAGACAGGGAACAAAAGATACGCAGTATTTT

len: 16
j_gene: TRBJ2-3
v_gene: TRBV15
abundance: NA
d_gene: NA
CDR3aa: CATSRPQGILTDTQYF
CDR3nt: TGTGCCACCAGCAGACCTCAGGGGATACTCACAGATACGCAGTATTTT

len: 11
j_gene: TRBJ1-2
v_gene: TRBV19
abundance: NA
d_gene: NA
CDR3aa: CASMRNYGYTF
CDR3nt: TGTGCCAGTATGAGGAACTATGGCTACACCTTC

len: 14
j_gene: TRBJ1-1
v_gene: TRBV5-1
abundance: NA
d_gene: NA
CDR3aa: CASSLELLNTEAFF
CDR3nt: TGCGCCAGCAGCTTGGAGCTATTGAACACTGAAGCTTTCTTT

len: 13
j_gene: TRBJ1-5
v_gene: TRBV7-6
abundance: few
d_gene: NA
CDR3aa: CASAGEYNQPQHF
CDR3nt: TGTGCCAGCGCAGGGGAATACAATCAGCCCCAGCATTTT

len: 14
j_gene: TRBJ1-6
v_gene: TRBV19
abundance: once
d_gene: NA
CDR3aa: CASSILAGPTPLHF
CDR3nt: TGTGCCAGTAGTATACTAGCCGGGCCCACACCCCTCCACTTT

len: 16
j_gene: TRBJ2-1
v_gene: TRBV5-4
abundance: NA
d_gene: NA
CDR3aa: CASSLGAGSSYNEQFF
CDR3nt: TGTGCCAGCAGCTTGGGGGCGGGGAGCTCCTACAATGAGCAGTTCTTC

len: 15
j_gene: TRBJ2-2
v_gene: TRBV5-4
abundance: few
d_gene: NA
CDR3aa: CASSFGNRYTGELFF
CDR3nt: TGTGCCAGCAGCTTCGGTAATAGATACACCGGGGAGCTGTTTTTT

len: 15
j_gene: TRBJ1-2
v_gene: TRBV4-3
abundance: NA
d_gene: NA
CDR3aa: CASSQTHRGQYGYTF
CDR3nt: TGCGCCAGCAGCCAAACCCATCGTGGGCAATATGGCTACACCTTC

len: 15
j_gene: TRBJ2-2
v_gene: TRBV11-1
abundance: NA
d_gene: TRBD2
CDR3aa: CASSRTSGNTGELFF
CDR3nt: TGTGCCAGCAGCCGGACTAGCGGTAACACCGGGGAGCTGTTTTTT

len: 14
j_gene: TRBJ1-3
v_gene: TRBV6-5
abundance: NA
d_gene: TRBD1
CDR3aa: CASRSGTVGNTIYF
CDR3nt: TGTGCCAGCAGGTCCGGGACAGTTGGAAACACCATATATTTT

len: 18
j_gene: TRBJ2-7
v_gene: TRBV9
abundance: NA
d_gene: TRBD2
CDR3aa: CASSVGLAGGLPPYEQYF
CDR3nt: TGTGCCAGCAGCGTAGGACTAGCGGGGGGGCTGCCCCCCTACGAGCAGTACTTC

len: 16
j_gene: TRBJ2-1
v_gene: TRBV9
abundance: NA
d_gene: NA
CDR3aa: CASSPYGGGSYNEQFF
CDR3nt: TGTGCCAGCAGCCCCTACGGGGGAGGCTCCTACAATGAGCAGTTCTTC

len: 12
j_gene: TRBJ2-5
v_gene: TRBV29-1
abundance: NA
d_gene: TRBD2
CDR3aa: CSAGGVIETQYF
CDR3nt: TGCAGCGCGGGGGGGGTTATAGAGACCCAGTACTTC

len: 13
j_gene: TRBJ1-2
v_gene: TRBV30
abundance: NA
d_gene: NA
CDR3aa: CAWRGGLIYGYTF
CDR3nt: TGTGCCTGGAGAGGTGGGCTAATCTATGGCTACACCTTC

len: 12
j_gene: TRBJ1-5
v_gene: TRBV7-9
abundance: NA
d_gene: NA
CDR3aa: CASSWANQPQHF
CDR3nt: TGTGCCAGCAGCTGGGCCAATCAGCCCCAGCATTTT

len: 16
j_gene: TRBJ2-1
v_gene: TRBV6-4
abundance: NA
d_gene: NA
CDR3aa: CASSDLGSNSYNEQFF
CDR3nt: TGTGCCAGCAGTGACCTAGGCAGCAACTCCTACAATGAGCAGTTCTTC

len: 15
j_gene: TRBJ1-4
v_gene: TRBV27
abundance: NA
d_gene: TRBD1
CDR3aa: CASSANRGPNEKLFF
CDR3nt: TGTGCCAGCAGTGCCAACAGGGGTCCTAATGAAAAACTGTTTTTT

len: 16
j_gene: TRBJ1-1
v_gene: TRBV5-8
abundance: once
d_gene: TRBD1
CDR3aa: CASSLRNRGQNTEAFF
CDR3nt: TGTGCCAGCAGCTTGCGAAACAGGGGGCAAAACACTGAAGCTTTCTTT

len: 14
j_gene: TRBJ1-3
v_gene: TRBV18
abundance: NA
d_gene: NA
CDR3aa: CASSGQISGNTIYF
CDR3nt: TGTGCCAGCTCAGGACAGATCTCTGGAAACACCATATATTTT

len: 17
j_gene: TRBJ2-3
v_gene: TRBV4-2
abundance: NA
d_gene: NA
CDR3aa: CASSQESLVVGRDTQYF
CDR3nt: TGTGCCAGCAGCCAAGAAAGTTTGGTGGTTGGCAGGGATACGCAGTATTTT

len: 15
j_gene: TRBJ2-2
v_gene: TRBV2
abundance: few
d_gene: TRBD1
CDR3aa: CASSAGQGATGELFF
CDR3nt: TGTGCCAGCAGTGCGGGACAGGGGGCCACCGGGGAGCTGTTTTTT

len: 13
j_gene: TRBJ1-1
v_gene: TRBV6-5
abundance: once
d_gene: NA
CDR3aa: CASSYSMTGTAFF
CDR3nt: TGTGCCAGCAGTTACTCGATGACTGGTACAGCTTTCTTT

len: 15
j_gene: TRBJ2-6
v_gene: TRBV5-6
abundance: NA
d_gene: NA
CDR3aa: CASSLGASGANVLTF
CDR3nt: TGTGCCAGCAGCTTAGGGGCCTCTGGGGCCAACGTCCTGACTTTC

len: 14
j_gene: TRBJ1-1
v_gene: TRBV4-1
abundance: few
d_gene: NA
CDR3aa: CASSQAHGNTEAFF
CDR3nt: TGCGCCAGCAGCCAAGCACATGGGAACACTGAAGCTTTCTTT

len: 14
j_gene: TRBJ1-1
v_gene: TRBV27
abundance: few
d_gene: NA
CDR3aa: CASSKRRLNTEAFF
CDR3nt: TGTGCCAGCAGTAAGCGGCGACTGAACACTGAAGCTTTCTTT

len: 16
j_gene: TRBJ1-3
v_gene: TRBV2
abundance: NA
d_gene: NA
CDR3aa: CASSVGMGRISDTIYF
CDR3nt: TGTGCCAGCAGTGTTGGCATGGGGCGGATAAGTGACACCATATATTTT

len: 15
j_gene: TRBJ2-7
v_gene: TRBV7-2
abundance: NA
d_gene: NA
CDR3aa: CASSLVGAGNYEQYF
CDR3nt: TGTGCCAGCAGCTTAGTAGGGGCAGGGAACTACGAGCAGTACTTC

len: 13
j_gene: TRBJ1-1
v_gene: TRBV5-1
abundance: few
d_gene: NA
CDR3aa: CASSLYQGTEAFF
CDR3nt: TGCGCCAGCAGCTTGTATCAGGGAACTGAAGCTTTCTTT

len: 14
j_gene: TRBJ1-5
v_gene: TRBV19
abundance: NA
d_gene: NA
CDR3aa: CASSIAGAGQPQHF
CDR3nt: TGTGCCAGTAGTATTGCAGGGGCGGGTCAGCCCCAGCATTTT

len: 13
j_gene: TRBJ1-3
v_gene: TRBV5-1
abundance: NA
d_gene: NA
CDR3aa: CASSLNTGNTIYF
CDR3nt: TGCGCCAGCAGCTTGAACACTGGAAACACCATATATTTT

len: 11
j_gene: TRBJ1-2
v_gene: TRBV6-6
abundance: NA
d_gene: NA
CDR3aa: CAGQAPYGYTF
CDR3nt: TGTGCCGGTCAGGCACCTTATGGCTACACCTTC

len: 13
j_gene: TRBJ2-5
v_gene: TRBV19
abundance: NA
d_gene: NA
CDR3aa: CASSMGRKETQYF
CDR3nt: TGTGCCAGTAGTATGGGCAGGAAAGAGACCCAGTACTTC